This TCR beta chain was identified in a study of cytotoxic CD8 clonotypes in ibrutinib-treated CLL. The ends were cut back, 1 base at V and 5 bases at J, with 9 bases in the middle. The germline gives CDR1 SGHRS, CDR2 YFSETQ. The CDR3 has 13 amino acids. Clones were sequenced by immunoSEQ multiplex PCR, and TCRdb holds only the in-frame ones, with some missing. The sample yields hundreds of thousands of clones, 70% to 80% seen once. The sequence was obtained from a human donor with chronic lymphocytic leukemia. Sequences were derived from PBMCs, sampled before ibrutinib treatment. The chain employs TRBV5-1 and TRBJ1-1; no clear D gene. The CDR3 region is CASSLTGRTEAFF. CDR3 coding DNA: TGCGCCAGCAGCTTGACCGGGAGGACTGAAGCTTTCTTT.